This is a list of T cell receptor beta chains from one sample in a study of OX40 agonist ivuxolimab in advanced cancers. Method: immunoSEQ multiplex PCR; TCRdb's copy keeps in-frame clones and lacks some. The table records some 22,000 clones, around 79% of them present only once. The sample here was CD4+ or CD8+ T cells sorted from blood, taken in a trial of the OX40 agonist ivuxolimab. All receptors derive from an adult with an advanced solid tumor such as melanoma, head and neck, liver or kidney cancer. Each CDR3 is given with its conserved first and last residue. The order of the fields is clone size, J gene, V gene, D gene, CDR3 protein, CDR3 DNA. The D gene is left open where the match is weak. The size entry is marked missing in some rows and otherwise reads once, few, many or a size class.

clone_size: few
j_call: TRBJ2-4
v_call: TRBV19
d_call: .
cdr3_aa: CASSRDGTKNIQYF
cdr3_nt: TGTGCCAGTAGTAGGGACGGAACAAAAAACATTCAGTACTTC

clone_size: .
j_call: TRBJ2-4
v_call: TRBV18
d_call: .
cdr3_aa: CASSPEAGIQYF
cdr3_nt: TGTGCCAGCTCACCAGAAGCCGGCATTCAGTACTTC

clone_size: .
j_call: TRBJ2-5
v_call: TRBV6-5
d_call: .
cdr3_aa: CASSSPGQIHQETQYF
cdr3_nt: TGTGCCAGCAGTTCCCCAGGACAGATTCACCAAGAGACCCAGTACTTC

clone_size: medium-sized
j_call: TRBJ1-2
v_call: TRBV7-9
d_call: .
cdr3_aa: CASSLGVAGSYGYTF
cdr3_nt: TGTGCCAGCAGCTTAGGGGTAGCGGGATCCTATGGCTACACCTTC

clone_size: .
j_call: TRBJ2-1
v_call: TRBV7-8
d_call: TRBD2
cdr3_aa: CASSQISLLAGGPEDEQFF
cdr3_nt: TGTGCCAGCAGCCAAATCAGCCTCCTAGCGGGGGGGCCTGAAGATGAGCAGTTCTTC

clone_size: .
j_call: TRBJ1-6
v_call: TRBV5-1
d_call: TRBD1
cdr3_aa: CASSPGQGTALHF
cdr3_nt: TGCGCCAGCAGCCCCGGACAGGGGACGGCCCTCCACTTT

clone_size: .
j_call: TRBJ2-7
v_call: TRBV18
d_call: TRBD1
cdr3_aa: CASSTRTGGYEQYF
cdr3_nt: TGTGCCAGCTCAACCCGGACAGGGGGCTACGAGCAGTACTTC

clone_size: medium-sized
j_call: TRBJ1-5
v_call: TRBV10-3
d_call: .
cdr3_aa: CAISAGLNQPQHF
cdr3_nt: TGTGCCATCAGTGCGGGACTCAATCAGCCCCAGCATTTT

clone_size: .
j_call: TRBJ2-1
v_call: TRBV27
d_call: TRBD1
cdr3_aa: CASSPMGQGSYNEQFF
cdr3_nt: TGTGCCAGCAGCCCCATGGGACAGGGCTCCTACAATGAGCAGTTCTTC

clone_size: .
j_call: TRBJ2-1
v_call: TRBV7-3
d_call: .
cdr3_aa: CASSLSLENEQFF
cdr3_nt: TGTGCCAGCAGCTTAAGCCTAGAGAATGAGCAGTTCTTC

clone_size: .
j_call: TRBJ1-1
v_call: TRBV10-3
d_call: .
cdr3_aa: CAISVGTEAFF
cdr3_nt: TGTGCCATCAGTGTAGGGACTGAAGCTTTCTTT

clone_size: .
j_call: TRBJ2-1
v_call: TRBV7-8
d_call: .
cdr3_aa: CASSFTAREQFF
cdr3_nt: TGTGCCAGCAGCTTCACCGCCCGCGAGCAGTTCTTC

clone_size: .
j_call: TRBJ2-3
v_call: TRBV7-3
d_call: TRBD1
cdr3_aa: CASSTSSTGWDTQYF
cdr3_nt: TGTGCCAGCAGCACAAGCTCGACAGGGTGGGATACGCAGTATTTT

clone_size: .
j_call: TRBJ1-5
v_call: TRBV27
d_call: TRBD1
cdr3_aa: CASSFRGGQISNQPQHF
cdr3_nt: TGTGCCAGCAGTTTCCGAGGGGGCCAGATAAGCAATCAGCCCCAGCATTTT

clone_size: medium-sized
j_call: TRBJ2-1
v_call: TRBV2
d_call: TRBD1
cdr3_aa: CASRPRDRAYNEQFF
cdr3_nt: TGTGCCAGCAGGCCACGGGACAGAGCCTACAATGAGCAGTTCTTC

clone_size: .
j_call: TRBJ2-7
v_call: TRBV7-6
d_call: .
cdr3_aa: CASSYTGTGEQYF
cdr3_nt: TGTGCCAGCAGCTATACAGGGACGGGGGAGCAGTACTTC

clone_size: few
j_call: TRBJ1-1
v_call: TRBV13
d_call: .
cdr3_aa: CASSLPGVWNTEAFF
cdr3_nt: TGTGCCAGCAGCTTACCGGGGGTCTGGAACACTGAAGCTTTCTTT

clone_size: .
j_call: TRBJ2-2
v_call: TRBV19
d_call: TRBD1
cdr3_aa: CASSINRSGGLTGELFF
cdr3_nt: TGTGCCAGTAGTATCAATCGATCAGGGGGCCTCACCGGGGAGCTGTTTTTT

clone_size: .
j_call: TRBJ1-2
v_call: TRBV5-1
d_call: TRBD1
cdr3_aa: CASSRTGTDYGYTF
cdr3_nt: TGCGCCAGCTCCCGGACAGGGACAGACTATGGCTACACCTTC

clone_size: .
j_call: TRBJ2-1
v_call: TRBV6-6
d_call: .
cdr3_aa: CASSYGSTRMGNEQFF
cdr3_nt: TGTGCCAGCAGTTACGGGAGTACGCGGATGGGCAATGAGCAGTTCTTC

clone_size: once
j_call: TRBJ2-1
v_call: TRBV6-6
d_call: .
cdr3_aa: CASRRLAEGVYNEQFF
cdr3_nt: TGTGCCAGCCGCAGGTTAGCGGAGGGGGTGTACAATGAGCAGTTCTTC

clone_size: .
j_call: TRBJ2-7
v_call: TRBV14
d_call: TRBD1
cdr3_aa: CASSQFGQGYEQYF
cdr3_nt: TGTGCCAGCAGCCAATTCGGACAGGGGTACGAGCAGTACTTC

clone_size: .
j_call: TRBJ2-1
v_call: TRBV5-1
d_call: TRBD2
cdr3_aa: CASSFPTSREQFF
cdr3_nt: TGCGCCAGCAGCTTCCCGACTAGCAGGGAGCAGTTCTTC

clone_size: .
j_call: TRBJ1-1
v_call: TRBV7-2
d_call: .
cdr3_aa: CASSLVLNTEAFF
cdr3_nt: TGTGCCAGCAGCTTAGTCTTGAACACTGAAGCTTTCTTT

clone_size: few
j_call: TRBJ2-3
v_call: TRBV14
d_call: TRBD2
cdr3_aa: CASSQDQETGLAGGPNTQYF
cdr3_nt: TGTGCCAGCAGCCAAGATCAAGAAACAGGACTAGCGGGAGGGCCAAATACGCAGTATTTT

clone_size: few
j_call: TRBJ2-1
v_call: TRBV4-1
d_call: .
cdr3_aa: CASSQPGPKTYNEQFF
cdr3_nt: TGCGCCAGCAGCCAACCGGGCCCCAAGACCTACAATGAGCAGTTCTTC

clone_size: once
j_call: TRBJ2-1
v_call: TRBV18
d_call: .
cdr3_aa: CASSPLGRGDNEQFF
cdr3_nt: TGTGCCAGCTCACCCCTGGGTAGAGGGGACAATGAGCAGTTCTTC

clone_size: .
j_call: TRBJ1-3
v_call: TRBV18
d_call: .
cdr3_aa: CASSPIQATSGNTIYF
cdr3_nt: TGTGCCAGCTCACCCATCCAGGCCACCTCTGGAAACACCATATATTTT

clone_size: .
j_call: TRBJ1-1
v_call: TRBV18
d_call: .
cdr3_aa: CASSPQGVEAFF
cdr3_nt: TGTGCCAGCTCACCACAGGGGGTTGAAGCTTTCTTT

clone_size: .
j_call: TRBJ2-7
v_call: TRBV4-3
d_call: .
cdr3_aa: CASSQGLQLGAYEQYF
cdr3_nt: TGCGCCAGCAGCCAAGGACTCCAATTAGGGGCCTACGAGCAGTACTTC

clone_size: .
j_call: TRBJ2-1
v_call: TRBV19
d_call: .
cdr3_aa: CASTPSGRSYNEQFF
cdr3_nt: TGTGCCAGTACCCCCTCTGGGAGATCCTACAATGAGCAGTTCTTC

clone_size: once
j_call: TRBJ1-2
v_call: TRBV4-1
d_call: .
cdr3_aa: CASSHGGTVDGYTF
cdr3_nt: TGCGCCAGCAGCCATGGGGGGACGGTTGATGGCTACACCTTC

clone_size: .
j_call: TRBJ2-5
v_call: TRBV23-1
d_call: .
cdr3_aa: CASSHSWGTQYF
cdr3_nt: TGCGCCAGCAGCCACTCGTGGGGGACCCAGTACTTC

clone_size: few
j_call: TRBJ2-7
v_call: TRBV6-1
d_call: TRBD2
cdr3_aa: CASNTGTSGTYEQYF
cdr3_nt: TGTGCCAGCAACACCGGGACTAGCGGGACCTACGAGCAGTACTTC

clone_size: .
j_call: TRBJ1-2
v_call: TRBV27
d_call: .
cdr3_aa: CASSLAGRGGYTF
cdr3_nt: TGTGCCAGCAGTTTGGCAGGGCGGGGTGGCTACACCTTC

clone_size: .
j_call: TRBJ2-5
v_call: TRBV5-6
d_call: TRBD1
cdr3_aa: CASSLWTGDVETQYF
cdr3_nt: TGTGCCAGCAGCCTTTGGACAGGAGACGTGGAGACCCAGTACTTC

clone_size: .
j_call: TRBJ1-2
v_call: TRBV28
d_call: .
cdr3_aa: CASTRWVGDGYTF
cdr3_nt: TGTGCCAGCACTAGGTGGGTGGGGGATGGCTACACCTTC

clone_size: .
j_call: TRBJ1-5
v_call: TRBV19
d_call: TRBD1
cdr3_aa: CASRTGSGFYSNQPQHF
cdr3_nt: TGTGCCAGCAGGACAGGGAGTGGATTTTATAGCAATCAGCCCCAGCATTTT

clone_size: once
j_call: TRBJ1-1
v_call: TRBV7-3
d_call: .
cdr3_aa: CASSLGAGRFTEAFF
cdr3_nt: TGTGCCAGCAGCTTAGGGGCAGGGCGATTCACTGAAGCTTTCTTT

clone_size: once
j_call: TRBJ2-7
v_call: TRBV10-3
d_call: .
cdr3_aa: CATLPGATSYEQYF
cdr3_nt: TGTGCCACCCTCCCCGGGGCCACCTCCTACGAGCAGTACTTC

clone_size: .
j_call: TRBJ1-2
v_call: TRBV4-2
d_call: TRBD1
cdr3_aa: CASSQADRALYGYTF
cdr3_nt: TGTGCCAGCAGCCAAGCGGACAGGGCTCTCTATGGCTACACCTTC

clone_size: .
j_call: TRBJ1-4
v_call: TRBV14
d_call: .
cdr3_aa: CASSRGINEKLFF
cdr3_nt: TGTGCCAGCAGCCGGGGCATTAATGAAAAACTGTTTTTT

clone_size: .
j_call: TRBJ2-7
v_call: TRBV19
d_call: .
cdr3_aa: CASSNWYEQYF
cdr3_nt: TGTGCCAGTAGTAATTGGTACGAGCAGTACTTC

clone_size: few
j_call: TRBJ1-2
v_call: TRBV15
d_call: .
cdr3_aa: CATSNPGEGVYGYTF
cdr3_nt: TGTGCCACCAGCAATCCAGGAGAAGGGGTCTATGGCTACACCTTC

clone_size: .
j_call: TRBJ2-7
v_call: TRBV5-5
d_call: .
cdr3_aa: CASSLAAVTPEQYF
cdr3_nt: TGTGCCAGCAGCTTAGCAGCGGTTACCCCCGAGCAGTACTTC

clone_size: .
j_call: TRBJ1-4
v_call: TRBV5-1
d_call: TRBD1
cdr3_aa: CASSRQQGADEKLFF
cdr3_nt: TGCGCCAGCAGCAGACAACAGGGGGCTGATGAAAAACTGTTTTTT

clone_size: .
j_call: TRBJ1-6
v_call: TRBV11-1
d_call: TRBD1
cdr3_aa: CASSLGQGIWSPLHF
cdr3_nt: TGTGCCAGCAGCCTCGGACAGGGTATTTGGTCACCCCTCCACTTT

clone_size: .
j_call: TRBJ2-1
v_call: TRBV19
d_call: TRBD2
cdr3_aa: CASSRGTSGFREQFF
cdr3_nt: TGTGCCAGTAGTCGCGGGACTAGCGGGTTCAGGGAGCAGTTCTTC

clone_size: .
j_call: TRBJ1-1
v_call: TRBV14
d_call: TRBD1
cdr3_aa: CASSQPLSGTGGTSLDTEAFF
cdr3_nt: TGTGCCAGCAGCCAACCCTTATCCGGGACAGGGGGCACGTCTTTGGACACTGAAGCTTTCTTT

clone_size: .
j_call: TRBJ2-7
v_call: TRBV7-2
d_call: .
cdr3_aa: CASSSSGSLSYEQYF
cdr3_nt: TGTGCCAGCAGCTCCTCCGGGTCTCTTTCCTACGAGCAGTACTTC